The following is a TCR beta chain sequence with its context. What this receptor recognizes is not known. An end of the junction does not agree with germline; a read error may underlie this. From the cysteine through the phenylalanine, the CDR3 covers 12 amino acids. The CDR3 DNA has 36 bases and is translated from base 1. For CDR1 and CDR2, the germline V gene lists SQVTM and ANQGSEA. These data belong to a study of blood T cell repertoires in COVID-19 (TCRdb year 2020). With respect to the entire study: Samples covering the acute and convalescent phases of COVID-19 were provided by collaborators in the United States, Italy and Spain. The prospective study material was composed of cDNA or gDNA derived from T cells, B-cell-depleted T cells, or PBMCs. Subjects who had been exposed to COVID-19, were actively infected with it, or had recovered from it provided the deeply sampled blood TCRbeta repertoires that made up the dataset. The repertoires were released in a freely available public database intended as a resource for research on the immune response to SARS-CoV-2. The samples were drawn from the first 160 participants of the ongoing ImmuneRACE study and from more than 1,000 subjects provided by 6 global collaborators. Sample metadata almost always included a de-identified subject ID, COVID-19 status, age in years and sex. Where HLA class I and class II types were available, the types were taken from metadata supplied by the sample provider, not from assay-based typing.

Each collaborating institution followed its own protocols to collect whole blood in K2EDTA tubes. Collaborator samples were shipped for TCRbeta analysis as frozen whole blood, isolated PBMCs, or DNA extracted from either sample type. General study outcomes and caveats: The amount of clinical and demographic metadata varied by source and participant and was provided uncurated.

TCRbeta CDR3 regions were amplified from genomic DNA by means of the immunoSEQ Assay, a bias-controlled multiplex PCR. The authors processed their data as follows. The number of nucleated cells in each sample was estimated from the amplification of reference gene primers within the assay. Sequence reads were collapsed and filtered to measure the absolute abundance of every unique TCRbeta CDR3 rearrangement. For each sample, productive Simpson clonality was calculated as the square root of Simpson's diversity index over productive rearrangements. TCRdb mirrors the immuneACCESS table, restricted to in-frame sequences. Some clones are absent from its copies; in checked studies, under half trace to an unresolved V gene, and the reason for the others is unknown. That table supplies the V and J calls and clone size; D and trimming were determined from the DNA. Within this sample are 120,000 or so clones, with around 83% of them counted one time only. The leading ten clones occupy 12% of the sample.

This TCR derives from a man aged 55 to 69 with acute or convalescent COVID-19. Sequenced: peripheral blood. The rearrangement combines TRBV29-1 with TRBJ2-4, with 9 bases matching TRBD1. The nucleotide sequence reads TGCAGCGTCGAAGACAGGGGGGACATTCAGTACTTC. The resulting protein is CSVEDRGDIQYF.